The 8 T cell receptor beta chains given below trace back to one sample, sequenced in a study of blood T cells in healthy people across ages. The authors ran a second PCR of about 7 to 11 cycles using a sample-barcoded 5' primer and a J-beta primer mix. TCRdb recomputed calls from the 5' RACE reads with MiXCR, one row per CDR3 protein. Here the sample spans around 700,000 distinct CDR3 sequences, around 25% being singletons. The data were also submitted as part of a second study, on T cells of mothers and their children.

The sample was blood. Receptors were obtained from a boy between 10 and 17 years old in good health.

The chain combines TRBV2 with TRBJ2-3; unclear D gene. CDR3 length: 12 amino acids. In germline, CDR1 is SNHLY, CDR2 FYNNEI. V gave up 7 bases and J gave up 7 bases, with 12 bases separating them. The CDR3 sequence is CASTPSSNTQYF. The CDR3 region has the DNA TGTGCCAGCACCCCCTCTTCGAATACGCAGTATTTT.

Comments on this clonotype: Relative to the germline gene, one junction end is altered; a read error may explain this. CDR3 sequence: CASSLNSGADVLTF. CDR3 nucleotides: TGTGCCAGCAGCTTAAATTCTGGGGCCGACGTCCTGACTTTC. The chain carries TRBV7-2 and TRBJ2-6, with D possibly being TRBD1 (5 bases). Germline loops: CDR1 SGHTA, CDR2 FQGNSA. The CDR3 runs 14 residues.

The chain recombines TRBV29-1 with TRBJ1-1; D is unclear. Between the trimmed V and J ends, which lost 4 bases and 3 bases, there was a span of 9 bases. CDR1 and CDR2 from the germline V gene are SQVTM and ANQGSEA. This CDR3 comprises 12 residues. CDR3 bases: TGCAGCGTTGGTGGGGTTTACACTGAAGCTTTCTTT. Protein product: CSVGGVYTEAFF.

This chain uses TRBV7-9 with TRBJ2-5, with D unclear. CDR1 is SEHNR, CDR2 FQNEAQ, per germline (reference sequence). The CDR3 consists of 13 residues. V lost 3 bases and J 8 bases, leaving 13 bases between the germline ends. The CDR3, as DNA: TGTGCCAGCAGCTTTGACCCCACAACCACCCAGTACTTC. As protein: CASSFDPTTTQYF.

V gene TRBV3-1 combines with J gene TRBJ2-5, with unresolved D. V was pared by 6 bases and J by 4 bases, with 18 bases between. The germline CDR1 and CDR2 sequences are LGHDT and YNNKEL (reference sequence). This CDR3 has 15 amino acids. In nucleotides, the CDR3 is TGTGCCAGCAGACCTATGCTAGGGTTCGGAGAGACCCAGTACTTC. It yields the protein CASRPMLGFGETQYF.

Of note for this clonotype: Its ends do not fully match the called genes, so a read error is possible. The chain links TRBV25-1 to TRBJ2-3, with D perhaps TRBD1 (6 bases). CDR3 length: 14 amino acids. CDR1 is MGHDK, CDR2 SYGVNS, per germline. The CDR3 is CASGNGTHTDAQYF. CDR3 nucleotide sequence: TGTGCCAGCGGGAATGGGACACACACAGATGCGCAGTATTTT.

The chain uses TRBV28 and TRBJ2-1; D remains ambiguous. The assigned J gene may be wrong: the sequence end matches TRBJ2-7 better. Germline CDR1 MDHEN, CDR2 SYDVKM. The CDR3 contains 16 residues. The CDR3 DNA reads TGTGCCAGCAACTTCAGGAGCTCAGAATCGAACTACGAGCAGTACTTC. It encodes CASNFRSSESNYEQYF.

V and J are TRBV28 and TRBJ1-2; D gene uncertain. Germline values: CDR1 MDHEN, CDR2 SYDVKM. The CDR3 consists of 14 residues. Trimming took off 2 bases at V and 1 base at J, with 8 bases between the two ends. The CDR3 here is CASSLRQFNYGYTF. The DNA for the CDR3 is TGTGCCAGCAGTTTAAGGCAGTTTAACTATGGCTACACCTTC.